This entry features one T cell receptor beta chain sequence. Its antigen is as yet unknown. These data originate in a study of cytomegalovirus exposure and HLA in healthy donors. Among the 90 to 150 subjects of the validation cohort, separate from the approximately 660-subject first cohort, were the donors. Method: immunoSEQ multiplex PCR; TCRdb's copy keeps in-frame clones and lacks some. Among roughly 180,000 clones listed, approximately 86% were seen once. Broader study findings: Subsequent analysis found a tendency for first-cohort TCR clusters to co-occur within the 90 to 150 validation repertoires. Reports showed the classifier diagnosing cytomegalovirus status with high specificity and sensitivity.

This TCR was recovered from a young man in good health and CMV-seropositive. The sequenced sample was PBMCs.

The CDR3 loop reads CASSVRDTQYF. CDR3 sequence (DNA): TGTGCCAGCAGCGTAAGGGATACGCAGTATTTT. V is TRBV9 and J is TRBJ2-3; D ambiguous. The CDR3 runs 11 residues. Germline values: CDR1 SGDLS, CDR2 YYNGEE. Trimming took off 1 base at V and 6 bases at J, with 3 bases between the two ends.